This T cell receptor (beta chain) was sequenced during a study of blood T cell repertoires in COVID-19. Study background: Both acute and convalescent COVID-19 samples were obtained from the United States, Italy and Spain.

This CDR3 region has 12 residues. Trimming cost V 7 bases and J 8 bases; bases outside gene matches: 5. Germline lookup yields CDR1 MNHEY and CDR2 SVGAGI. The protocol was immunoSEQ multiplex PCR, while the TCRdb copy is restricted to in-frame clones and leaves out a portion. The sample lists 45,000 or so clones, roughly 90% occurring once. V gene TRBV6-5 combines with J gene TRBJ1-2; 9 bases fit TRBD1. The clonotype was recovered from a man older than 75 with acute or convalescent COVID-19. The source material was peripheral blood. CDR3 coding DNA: TGTGCCAGCACCCGGGACAGGGCGGGCTACACCTTC. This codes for CASTRDRAGYTF.